This TCR beta chain was captured by sequencing in a study of T cell clonotyping in hematopoietic cell transplantation. Study-level points and caveats: Recipient TCR diversity dropped after transplant; expanded clonotypes rose from day 30 to 180. No sorting was done, leaving CD4 and CD8 contributions mixed. Few recipient clonotypes overlapped donors; over 95% were de novo at given depth. Broader posttransplant TCR repertoire diversity was predicted by graft donor and pretransplant recipient Inverse Simpson Index values.

To note about this clone: Its antigen is undetermined.

The protocol was immunoSEQ multiplex PCR, while the TCRdb copy is restricted to in-frame clones and leaves out a portion. The sample holds about 7,700 clones, roughly 94% seen once. The CDR3 contains 15 residues. J lost 5 bases, V lost 0 bases, and 2 bases had no gene match. Germline values: CDR1 SGHNT, CDR2 YYREEE (reference sequence). This receptor was taken from a male patient aged 60-69 years who had an allogeneic stem cell transplant from an unrelated donor, so T cells may come from the graft donor. Some clones in this sample may be carry-over from other donors' samples. The V and J genes are TRBV5-4 and TRBJ2-5; TRBD2 aligns across 12 bases. The sample was peripheral blood mononuclear cells, taken 30 days after allogeneic stem cell transplant. This CDR3 reads CASSLVGLAGETQYF. DNA of the CDR3: TGTGCCAGCAGCTTGGTTGGACTAGCGGGGGAGACCCAGTACTTC.